This T cell receptor (beta chain) was documented in a study of OX40 agonist ivuxolimab in advanced cancers. On this clone: Its antigen remains unknown.

Excluded were patients having autoimmune disease history or systemic immunosuppression. Cycle 7 day 1, cycle 4 day 1, and baseline were the timepoints at which blood was sampled. The data were produced by immunoSEQ multiplex PCR, yet TCRdb's version contains in-frame clones alone and is incomplete. The sample consists of around 62,000 clones, roughly 84% of them appearing once. Germline V gene data show CDR1 as LGHNA and CDR2 as YSLEER. V dropped 0 bases and J dropped 0 bases, with 11 bases sitting between them. The CDR3 runs to 16 residues. Study-wide results and caveats: Undetermined was the antigen specificity of the expanded peripheral T cells.

The clonotype was recovered from an adult with an advanced solid tumor such as melanoma, head and neck, liver or kidney cancer. The sequencing here drew on CD4+ or CD8+ T cells sorted from blood, taken in a trial of the OX40 agonist ivuxolimab. The genes are TRBV4-3 and TRBJ1-1; the D is unclear. CDR3 amino acids: CASSQDIAGMNTEAFF. The DNA of the CDR3 is TGCGCCAGCAGCCAAGATATCGCAGGAATGAACACTGAAGCTTTCTTT.